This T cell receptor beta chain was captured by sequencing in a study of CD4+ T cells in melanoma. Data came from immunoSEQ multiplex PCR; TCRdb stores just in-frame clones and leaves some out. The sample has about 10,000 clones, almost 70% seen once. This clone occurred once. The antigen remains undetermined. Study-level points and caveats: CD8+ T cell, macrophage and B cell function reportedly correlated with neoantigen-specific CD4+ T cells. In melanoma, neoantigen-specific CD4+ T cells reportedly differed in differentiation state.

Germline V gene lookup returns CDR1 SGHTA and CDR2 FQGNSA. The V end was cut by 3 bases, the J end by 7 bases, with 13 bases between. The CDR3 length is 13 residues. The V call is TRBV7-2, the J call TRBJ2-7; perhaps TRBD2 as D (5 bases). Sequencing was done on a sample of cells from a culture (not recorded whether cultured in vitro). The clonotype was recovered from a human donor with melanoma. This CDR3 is CASSLITRNEQYF. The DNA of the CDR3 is TGTGCCAGCAGCTTGATTACTAGAAATGAGCAGTACTTC.